Listed below are T cell receptor beta chains from one sample, sequenced in a study of control samples from healthy donors and cancer patients. Sequencing used immunoSEQ multiplex PCR; TCRdb keeps in-frame clones, though not all of them. The repertoire table contains fewer than 200,000 clones. Sequencing was performed on blood. These receptors originate from a woman younger than 45 in good health. Each CDR3 is given with its conserved first and last residue. The D gene is left open where the match is weak. Clone size is stated in some rows and not others, as once, few, many or a class when expanded.

- | TRBJ1-1 | - | 12 | TRBV12-3/TRBV12-4 | CASSFEKGGAFF | TGTGCCAGCAGTTTCGAAAAGGGAGGAGCTTTCTTT
- | TRBJ2-6 | TRBD1 | 17 | TRBV6-4 | CASSPGQGYSGANVLTF | TGTGCCAGCAGCCCGGGACAGGGATACTCTGGGGCCAACGTCCTGACTTTC
- | TRBJ1-4 | - | 14 | TRBV19 | CASSAGPRLGELFF | TGTGCCAGTAGTGCAGGACCGCGGCTTGGGGAACTGTTTTTT
- | TRBJ1-5 | TRBD1 | 15 | TRBV19 | CASSTGTALNQPQHF | TGTGCCAGTAGTACGGGGACAGCTCTTAATCAGCCCCAGCATTTT
- | TRBJ2-1 | - | 13 | TRBV25-1 | CASSARLISEQFF | TGTGCCAGCAGTGCAAGACTTATTTCCGAGCAGTTCTTC
- | TRBJ1-5 | TRBD1 | 15 | TRBV27 | CASRWTGGGNQPQHF | TGTGCCAGCAGGTGGACAGGGGGCGGCAATCAGCCCCAGCATTTT
- | TRBJ2-5 | - | 15 | TRBV5-1 | CASSLTPGVQETQYF | TGCGCCAGCAGCTTGACCCCCGGGGTCCAAGAGACCCAGTACTTC
- | TRBJ2-3 | - | 17 | TRBV4-2 | CASSQGSGTVGTDTQYF | TGTGCCAGCAGCCAAGGGTCCGGGACTGTGGGCACAGATACGCAGTATTTT
- | TRBJ1-6 | - | 12 | TRBV10-3 | CAISTLNSPLHF | TGTGCCATCAGTACTTTAAATTCACCCCTCCACTTT
- | TRBJ1-3 | - | 16 | TRBV4-1 | CASSPPSGQSGNTIYF | TGCGCCAGCAGCCCCCCCTCAGGCCAATCTGGAAACACCATATATTTT
- | TRBJ2-1 | TRBD2 | 13 | TRBV6-5 | CASRRGVYNEQFF | TGTGCCAGCAGGCGGGGGGTATACAATGAGCAGTTCTTC
- | TRBJ2-2 | - | 14 | TRBV6-5 | CATKPRGTTGELFF | TGTGCGACAAAACCGCGCGGGACGACTGGGGAGCTGTTTTTT
- | TRBJ2-2 | - | 15 | TRBV6-4 | CARQGSPPNTGELFF | TGTGCCAGACAGGGTTCCCCGCCGAACACCGGGGAGCTGTTTTTT
- | TRBJ1-2 | - | 15 | TRBV4-3 | CASRPQPGRDYGYTF | TGCGCCAGCAGGCCGCAACCGGGACGGGACTATGGCTACACCTTC
- | TRBJ1-2 | - | 17 | TRBV7-9 | CASTLARGGWGNYGYTF | TGTGCCAGCACCCTGGCCCGTGGGGGCTGGGGAAACTATGGCTACACCTTC
- | TRBJ2-3 | TRBD2 | 14 | TRBV9 | CASNSGGPTDTQYF | TGTGCCAGCAATAGCGGGGGCCCCACAGATACGCAGTATTTT
- | TRBJ1-1 | - | 17 | TRBV25-1 | CASSDNWGSSLNTEAFF | TGTGCCAGCAGTGACAACTGGGGCAGTTCTTTGAACACTGAAGCTTTCTTT
- | TRBJ2-3 | - | 14 | TRBV6-5 | CASSYSTAADTQYF | TGTGCCAGCAGTTACTCCACAGCTGCAGATACGCAGTATTTT
- | TRBJ1-2 | - | 16 | TRBV5-5 | CASSLSPYSLRSGYTF | TGTGCCAGCAGCTTGTCGCCTTACAGCCTAAGGTCTGGCTACACCTTC
- | TRBJ2-2 | TRBD1 | 16 | TRBV6-5 | CASSYWTGSNTGELFF | TGTGCCAGCAGTTACTGGACAGGGTCCAACACCGGGGAGCTGTTTTTT
- | TRBJ1-2 | TRBD1 | 11 | TRBV29-1 | CSARGGYGYTF | TGCAGCGCCAGGGGGGGTTATGGCTACACCTTC
- | TRBJ2-1 | - | 14 | TRBV3-1/TRBV3-2 | CASSLWTVTNEQFF | TGTGCCAGCAGCCTCTGGACAGTTACGAATGAGCAGTTCTTC
- | TRBJ2-3 | - | 12 | TRBV12-3/TRBV12-4 | CASSRVTDTQYF | TGTGCCAGCAGCAGGGTCACAGATACGCAGTATTTT
- | TRBJ2-7 | TRBD1 | 13 | TRBV12-3/TRBV12-4 | CASRGQGSDEQYF | TGTGCCAGCAGAGGACAGGGATCTGACGAGCAGTACTTC
- | TRBJ2-7 | TRBD2 | 12 | TRBV7-2 | CASSRTSLQQYF | TGTGCCAGCAGCCGGACTAGTCTCCAGCAGTACTTC
- | TRBJ2-2 | TRBD2 | 16 | TRBV9 | CASSVRAGGNTGELFF | TGTGCCAGCAGCGTAAGAGCGGGGGGGAACACCGGGGAGCTGTTTTTT
- | TRBJ1-4 | - | 17 | TRBV21-1 | CASRAGTGGLTNEKLFF | TGTGCCAGCAGAGCCGGGACAGGGGGGTTAACTAATGAAAAACTGTTTTTT
medium-sized | TRBJ2-1 | - | 12 | TRBV28 | CASSPGVNEQFF | TGTGCCAGCAGCCCCGGCGTAAATGAGCAGTTCTTC
- | TRBJ1-6 | - | 13 | TRBV23-1 | CASSGRNNSPLHF | TGCGCCAGCAGTGGACGGAATAATTCACCCCTCCACTTT